A single sample gave rise to the 9 T cell receptor beta chains below, sequenced in a study of blood T cell repertoires in COVID-19. Produced via immunoSEQ multiplex PCR; TCRdb's table is partial and in-frame only. There are about 180,000 clones in the sample; roughly 87% occur only once, and less than 10% lies in the top ten. The sequenced material came from peripheral blood. These receptors came from a woman in her sixties or seventies with COVID-19, enrolled during active disease.

In DNA, the CDR3 is TGTGCCAGCAGTGAGTTACAGGGAAACACTGAAGCTTTCTTT. Amino acid sequence: CASSELQGNTEAFF. The chain combines TRBV2 with TRBJ1-1; D may be TRBD1 (6 bases). Germline CDR1 is SNHLY and CDR2 is FYNNEI. The CDR3 is made up of 14 amino acids. Between the trimmed V and J ends, which lost 3 bases and 2 bases, there was a span of 10 bases.

This chain joins TRBV11-3 and TRBJ1-6; the D gene is possibly TRBD1 (5 bases). CDR1 is SGHNT, CDR2 YENEEA, per germline. V was trimmed by 5 bases and J by 7 bases, leaving 12 bases between them. CDR3 length: 14 amino acids. CDR3 region: CASSRGGGNSPLHF. Here the CDR3 DNA reads TGTGCCAGCAGCCGCGGGGGGGGGAATTCACCCCTCCACTTT.

V is TRBV2 and J is TRBJ2-7, with 8 bases that match TRBD2. CDR1 SNHLY and CDR2 FYNNEI come from the germline V gene. CDR3 length: 14 amino acids. With V trimmed by 8 bases and J by 2 bases, 8 bases remained unmatched. This chain's CDR3 is CASYLAGMTYEQYF. CDR3 in DNA: TGTGCCAGCTACTTAGCGGGAATGACCTACGAGCAGTACTTC.

This clone was picked up a small number of times. The chain combines TRBV12-5 with TRBJ1-6; D call uncertain. With 1 base removed from V and 10 bases from J, the gap between germline ends came to 8 bases. Germline V gives CDR1 LGHNT, CDR2 FRNRAP. The CDR3 runs 13 residues. The CDR3 protein is CASGLGHGSPLHF. CDR3 DNA: TGTGCTAGTGGTTTGGGACATGGGTCACCCCTCCACTTT.

The chain employs TRBV11-3 and TRBJ2-5, with D possibly being TRBD1 (5 bases). V gave up 4 bases and J gave up 2 bases, with 8 bases separating them. The CDR3 spans 13 residues. CDR1 is SGHNT, CDR2 YENEEA, per germline. The CDR3 DNA reads TGTGCCAGCAGCTCGAAGGGGCAAGAGACCCAGTACTTC. It specifies CASSSKGQETQYF. Together with reference TRBV11-3 and TRBJ2-5, the CDR3 gives the full variable domain: EAGVVQSPRYKIIEKKQPVAFWCNPISGHNTLYWYLQNLGQGPELLIRYENEEAVDDSQLPKDRFSAERLKGVDSTLKIQPAELGDSAVYLCASSSKGQETQYFGPGTRLLVL.

The chain has TRBV19 and TRBJ2-2; D might be TRBD2 (5 bases). The CDR3 contains 15 residues. V was trimmed by 0 bases and J by 5 bases, leaving 10 bases between them. Germline V gene data show CDR1 as LNHDA and CDR2 as SQIVND (reference sequence). The CDR3 DNA is TGTGCCAGTAGTATAGATGCCGGGGAAACCGGGGAGCTGTTTTTT. Protein product: CASSIDAGETGELFF.

This rearrangement joins TRBV28 to TRBJ1-5; 7 bases align to TRBD1. This CDR3 contains 14 residues. Germline loops: CDR1 MDHEN, CDR2 SYDVKM. Trimming cost V 7 bases and J 7 bases; bases outside gene matches: 10. The CDR3 reads CASKPGQINQPQHF. CDR3 bases: TGTGCCAGCAAACCGGGACAGATAAACCAGCCCCAGCATTTT.

This chain's CDR3 is CASSQDPGTSGYEQYF. The CDR3 region has the DNA TGCGCCAGCAGCCAAGACCCCGGGACTAGCGGCTACGAGCAGTACTTC. This chain uses TRBV4-1 with TRBJ2-7; 11 bases map to TRBD2. V shed 0 bases, J shed 3 bases, and the junction held 4 bases outside the gene matches. In germline, CDR1 is MGHRA, CDR2 YSYEKL. The CDR3 runs to 16 residues.

This clone was seen only once. The V call is TRBV24-1, the J call TRBJ2-3; TRBD1 agrees at 7 bases. J gave up 4 bases and V 5 bases, and 5 bases lay outside the gene matches. CDR1 and CDR2 from the germline V gene are KGHDR and SFDVKD. The CDR3 extends over 14 amino acids. The CDR3 protein is CATSGPTGADTQYF. As DNA, the CDR3 is TGTGCCACCAGTGGTCCCACAGGGGCAGATACGCAGTATTTT.